This T cell receptor (beta chain) appears in the sequencing data of a study of somatic mutations in cytotoxic T cells in rheumatoid arthritis. Study results and caveats: The study found no significant difference in CD8+ T-cell clonality between rheumatoid arthritis patients and age-matched healthy controls. With 65 patients examined, about 8 had a largest CD8+ clone exceeding 20% of CD8+ cells.

Clones were sequenced by immunoSEQ multiplex PCR, and TCRdb holds only the in-frame ones, with some missing. Here the sample spans about 36,000 clones, 84% being singletons. As concerns this clone: Its antigen is not known.

Positive magnetic bead selection was used to isolate CD4+ and CD8+ cells; purity was checked by flow cytometry. The receptor was derived from a middle-aged man in good health. The sequencing sample was made of CD8+ T cells sorted from blood.

The CDR3 bases are TGCGCCAGCAGCCAACTTCTAGCGGGGGGAGCTAGCGAGCAGTACTTC. Translated: CASSQLLAGGASEQYF. The V gene is TRBV4-3, the J gene TRBJ2-7; 11 bases match TRBD2. Trimming took 2 bases from V and 6 from J; bases not matched to a gene: 9. The CDR3 covers 16 residues. CDR1 LGHNA and CDR2 YSLEER come from the germline V gene.